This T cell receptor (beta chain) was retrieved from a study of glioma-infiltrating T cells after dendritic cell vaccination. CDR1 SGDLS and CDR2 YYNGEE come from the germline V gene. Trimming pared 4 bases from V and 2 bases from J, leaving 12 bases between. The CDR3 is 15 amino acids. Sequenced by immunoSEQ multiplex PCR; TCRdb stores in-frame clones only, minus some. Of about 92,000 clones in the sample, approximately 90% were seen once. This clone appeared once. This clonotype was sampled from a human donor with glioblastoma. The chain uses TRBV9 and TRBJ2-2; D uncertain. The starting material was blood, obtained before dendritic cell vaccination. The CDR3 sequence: CASSPNTGNTGELFF. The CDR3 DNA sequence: TGTGCCAGCAGCCCCAATACTGGTAACACCGGGGAGCTGTTTTTT. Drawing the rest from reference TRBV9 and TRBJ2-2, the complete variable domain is DSGVTQTPKHLITATGQRVTLRCSPRSGDLSVYWYQQSLDQGLQFLIQYYNGEERAKGNILERFSAQQFPDLHSELNLSSLELGDSALYFCASSPNTGNTGELFFGEGSRLTVL.